The 20 T cell receptor beta chains reported below all come from one sample, sequenced in a study of T-cell reconstitution after alpha-beta-depleted transplantation in children. During its preparation, the TCRbeta library received unique molecular identifiers. TCRdb fed the PCR reads into MiXCR, producing one record per CDR3 protein. The data contain 130,000 or so distinct CDR3 sequences, 8% to 10% of them singletons. Sequencing was performed on PBMCs, mostly from graft donor cells, taken 180 days after TCRalphabeta/CD19-depleted stem cell transplant. These receptors were obtained from a girl under three years old who had a stem cell transplant for combined immunodeficiency, so the T cells may come from the graft donor.

This clonotype was picked up a small number of times. The chain links TRBV7-3 to TRBJ1-5; 7 bases align to TRBD1. Germline trimming cut 5 bases from V and 3 bases from J; bases unmatched to any gene: 7. The CDR3 runs to 15 residues. The germline CDR1 and CDR2 sequences are SGHTA and FQGTGA. The CDR3 DNA reads TGTGCCAGCAGCCGTGACAGGGCGAACAATCAGCCCCAGCATTTT. This sequence encodes CASSRDRANNQPQHF.

The gene calls are TRBV12-3 or TRBV12-4 and TRBJ2-5, with 7 bases aligning to TRBD1. The CDR3 runs to 16 residues. V dropped 5 bases and J dropped 9; count of bases not matched to a gene: 18. The CDR3: CASSPRGGGATGAQYF. DNA of the CDR3: TGTGCCAGCAGTCCTCGGGGTGGGGGTGCCACAGGGGCCCAGTACTTC.

This clonotype was seen a few times. The V call is TRBV12-3 or TRBV12-4, the J call TRBJ2-3; D uncertain. The CDR3 spans 16 residues. Trimming cost V 6 bases and J 8 bases, with 24 bases left between them. This CDR3 is CASSPLSRVMLGTQYF. DNA for the CDR3: TGTGCCAGCAGCCCTTTGTCCCGGGTCATGCTTGGTACGCAGTATTTT.

The gene calls are TRBV12-3 or TRBV12-4 and TRBJ1-1; D is ambiguous. The CDR3 has 14 residues. Between the trimmed V and J ends, which lost 7 bases and 1 base, there was a span of 13 bases. DNA for the CDR3: TGTGCCAGCAACCGATTGGGCGCGAACACTGAAGCTTTCTTT. It codes for CASNRLGANTEAFF.

This clonotype appeared a single time. A read error may explain this, as a much larger clone is one base away. The chain combines TRBV5-1 with TRBJ1-1, with D unclear. The CDR3 spans 13 residues. V was trimmed by 6 bases and J by 1 base, leaving 10 bases between them. CDR1 SGHRS and CDR2 YFSETQ come from the germline V gene. The CDR3 sequence is CASTPDGNTEAFF. In nucleotides, the CDR3 is TGCGCCAGCACCCCGGACGGGAACACTGAAGCTTTCTTT.

This clonotype was counted only a few times. The V and J genes are TRBV7-8 and TRBJ1-2; a possible D gene is TRBD1 (5 bases). The germline gives CDR1 SGHVS, CDR2 FQNEAQ. The ends were cut back, 2 bases at V and 2 bases at J, with 15 bases in the middle. The CDR3 sequence is 16 residues long. This CDR3 is CASSLYVSDRNYGYTF. Here the CDR3 DNA reads TGTGCCAGCAGCTTATATGTTAGCGACAGAAACTATGGCTACACCTTC.

This clonotype was picked up a small number of times. The chain has TRBV9 and TRBJ2-3; the match to TRBD1 covers 7 bases. Germline assignment: CDR1 SGDLS and CDR2 YYNGEE. The CDR3 totals 17 residues. V dropped 4 bases and J dropped 2; count of bases not matched to a gene: 13. CDR3 protein: CASSSRTTGRSTDTQYF. In nucleotides, the CDR3 is TGTGCCAGCAGCTCCCGAACGACAGGGCGGTCCACAGATACGCAGTATTTT.

There are a few counts of this clonotype. This rearrangement joins TRBV12-3 or TRBV12-4 to TRBJ1-4; D possibly corresponds to TRBD1 (5 bases). V was pared by 6 bases and J by 4 bases, with 12 bases between. This CDR3 is 14 amino acids long. This chain's CDR3 is CASSPGTYNEKLFF. CDR3 bases: TGTGCCAGCAGCCCCGGGACCTATAATGAAAAACTGTTTTTT.

This clonotype turned up a few times. At one end the junction does not follow the germline gene, possibly because of a read error. V and J are TRBV25-1 and TRBJ2-7; unclear D gene. This CDR3 comprises 11 residues. Germline V gene sequence: CDR1 MGHDK, CDR2 SYGVNS. The CDR3 loop reads CASSQYHEQYF. CDR3 nucleotides: TGTGCCAGCAGTCAATACCACGAGCAGTACTTC.

This clonotype was observed a few times. The V gene is TRBV12-3 or TRBV12-4, the J gene TRBJ2-5, with no clear D. The germline V and J ends were trimmed by 6 bases and 3 bases, with 17 bases remaining between them. The CDR3 loop spans 15 amino acids. Written as DNA, the CDR3 is TGTGCCAGCAGCCCCACTACAGTTTCGGAAGAGACCCAGTACTTC. As protein: CASSPTTVSEETQYF.

This clonotype was counted at least ten times. V and J are TRBV5-1 and TRBJ2-1; D is ambiguous. Germline V gene lookup returns CDR1 SGHRS and CDR2 YFSETQ. The CDR3 consists of 14 residues. Trimming took off 4 bases at V and 1 base at J, with 9 bases between the two ends. CDR3 amino acids: CASSPSLSYNEQFF. Written as DNA, the CDR3 is TGCGCCAGCAGCCCTTCACTTTCCTACAATGAGCAGTTCTTC. Complete variable domain (other parts from reference TRBV5-1 and TRBJ2-1): KAGVTQTPRYLIKTRGQQVTLSCSPISGHRSVSWYQQTPGQGLQFLFEYFSETQRNKGNFPGRFSGRQFSNSRSEMNVSTLELGDSALYLCASSPSLSYNEQFFGPGTRLTVL.

V usage is TRBV20-1 and J usage is TRBJ2-7; 9 nucleotides line up with TRBD1. The CDR3 contains 13 residues. V lost 3 bases and J lost 7; bases outside the gene matches: 7. CDR1 DFQATT and CDR2 SNEGSKA come from the germline V gene (reference sequence). The CDR3 bases are TGCAGTGCTAGTGGGACAGGGAATTGGGAGCAGTACTTC. Protein sequence: CSASGTGNWEQYF.

V usage is TRBV20-1 and J usage is TRBJ2-1, with TRBD2 identical over 10 bases. This CDR3 is built from 14 residues. With 7 bases clipped from V and 4 bases from J, the junction kept 7 bases outside the gene matches. Germline V gives CDR1 DFQATT, CDR2 SNEGSKA (reference sequence). This CDR3 is CSVPLAGVYNEQFF. For the CDR3, the DNA is TGCAGTGTTCCGCTAGCGGGGGTATACAATGAGCAGTTCTTC.

This clonotype was observed a few times. V and J are TRBV7-8 and TRBJ2-7; 8 nucleotides match TRBD1. Germline CDR1 and CDR2: SGHVS and FQNEAQ. V was pared by 5 bases and J by 6 bases, with 6 bases of the junction left unmatched. The CDR3 runs to 13 residues. Here the CDR3 reads CASSHRTGFEQYF. DNA for the CDR3: TGTGCCAGCAGCCATAGGACAGGGTTCGAGCAGTACTTC.

This clonotype appeared many times. J is TRBJ2-1 and V is TRBV10-3; TRBD1 matches 10 bases. Germline trimming cut 6 bases from V and 8 bases from J; bases unmatched to any gene: 7. Looked up from germline, CDR1 is ENHRY and CDR2 is SYGVKD. This CDR3 has 14 residues. CDR3 bases: TGTGCCATCAGGACAGGGGGCGCGGCTGATGAGCAGTTCTTC. Encoded protein: CAIRTGGAADEQFF.

This clonotype has a handful of counts. The genes are TRBV25-1 and TRBJ1-5, with D possibly being TRBD1 (5 bases). The CDR3 contains 14 residues. V was clipped by 5 bases and J by 4 bases, with 12 bases between them. CDR1 and CDR2 from the germline V gene are MGHDK and SYGVNS. CDR3 sequence: CASSRTGGNQPQHF. CDR3 DNA: TGTGCCAGCAGTCGAACTGGGGGAAATCAGCCCCAGCATTTT.

V usage is TRBV10-3 and J usage is TRBJ2-5; weak D call: TRBD1 (8 bases). The CDR3 has 17 residues. Trimming stripped 4 bases from V and 0 bases from J, with 18 bases between. Germline lookup yields CDR1 ENHRY and CDR2 SYGVKD. CDR3 protein: CAISGPHRGGYQETQYF. The CDR3 DNA follows: TGTGCCATCAGTGGACCCCACAGGGGGGGGTACCAAGAGACCCAGTACTTC.

This clonotype has a count of ten or more. This chain joins TRBV5-1 and TRBJ2-1, with TRBD2 identical over 11 bases. Trimming cost V 0 bases and J 8 bases; bases outside gene matches: 7. In germline, CDR1 is SGHRS, CDR2 YFSETQ. This CDR3 is built from 16 residues. CDR3 residues: CASSLGLAGGGYEQFF. Here the CDR3 DNA reads TGCGCCAGCAGCTTGGGTCTAGCGGGAGGAGGCTATGAGCAGTTCTTC.

This chain links TRBV6-2 or TRBV6-3 with TRBJ2-4, with 8 nucleotides matching TRBD2. Looked up from germline, CDR1 is MNHEY and CDR2 is SVGEGT. After removal of 2 bases from V and 15 bases from J, the junction contained 9 bases not matched to a gene. The CDR3 extends over 13 amino acids. CDR3 sequence reads: CASSYPPGLEGYF. CDR3 coding DNA: TGTGCCAGCAGTTACCCTCCGGGACTAGAGGGGTACTTC.

The chain links TRBV5-1 to TRBJ2-7; D gene ambiguous. Trimming removed 0 bases from V and 5 bases from J, with 15 bases in between. Germline CDR1 SGHRS, CDR2 YFSETQ. This CDR3 is built from 15 residues. CDR3 region: CASSLGAGIINEQYF. CDR3 DNA sequence: TGCGCCAGCAGCTTGGGTGCAGGAATTATCAACGAGCAGTACTTC. Variable domain in full (rest from reference TRBV5-1 and TRBJ2-7): KAGVTQTPRYLIKTRGQQVTLSCSPISGHRSVSWYQQTPGQGLQFLFEYFSETQRNKGNFPGRFSGRQFSNSRSEMNVSTLELGDSALYLCASSLGAGIINEQYFGPGTRLTVT.